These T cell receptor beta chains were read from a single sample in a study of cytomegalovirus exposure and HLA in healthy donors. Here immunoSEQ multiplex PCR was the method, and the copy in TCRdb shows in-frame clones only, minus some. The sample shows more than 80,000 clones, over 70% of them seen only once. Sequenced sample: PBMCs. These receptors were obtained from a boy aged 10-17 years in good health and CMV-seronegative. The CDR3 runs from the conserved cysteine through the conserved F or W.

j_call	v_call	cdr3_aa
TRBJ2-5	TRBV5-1	CASSAGLAGTETQYF
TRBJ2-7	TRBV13	CASSLGGTGDYEQYF
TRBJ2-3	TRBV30	CAWRSSGVTDTQYF
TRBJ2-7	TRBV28	CASSLIGSAYEQYF
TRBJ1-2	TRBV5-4	CASSLVGGRGYGYTF
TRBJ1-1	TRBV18	CASSPGQGVKNTEAFF
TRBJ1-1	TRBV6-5	CASSYALTGIAFF
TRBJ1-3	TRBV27	CASRGGSSGNTIYF
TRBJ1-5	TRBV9	CASSVGGGQPQHF
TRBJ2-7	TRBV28	CASSRTGATYEQYF
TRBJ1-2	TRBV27	CASSLEAGGRGGYTF
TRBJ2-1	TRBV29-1	CSVDREGGNNEQFF
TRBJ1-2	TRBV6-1	CASSLYREITYGYTF
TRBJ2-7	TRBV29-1	CSVTGQGYEQYF
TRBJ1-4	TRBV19	CASSIGGFVLEKLFF
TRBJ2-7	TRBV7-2	CASSPRESRIGLYEQYF
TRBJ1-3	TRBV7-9	CASSYPQGSGNTIYF
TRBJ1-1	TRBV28	CASIPRRLNTEAFF
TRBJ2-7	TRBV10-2	CASRETGTGLEQYF